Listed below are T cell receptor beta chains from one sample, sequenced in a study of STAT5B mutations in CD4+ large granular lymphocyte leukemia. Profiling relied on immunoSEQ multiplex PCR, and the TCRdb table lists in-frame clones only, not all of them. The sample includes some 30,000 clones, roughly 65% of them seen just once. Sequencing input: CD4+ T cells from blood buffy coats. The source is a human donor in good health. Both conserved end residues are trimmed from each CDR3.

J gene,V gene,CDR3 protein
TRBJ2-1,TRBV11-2,ASSPDRVSYNEQF
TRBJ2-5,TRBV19,ASSTGQGGTQY
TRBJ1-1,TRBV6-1,ASSAFRTGNYEAF
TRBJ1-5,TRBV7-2,ASSPGGWGSNQPQH
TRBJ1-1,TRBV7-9,ASSLPSEWGAEAF
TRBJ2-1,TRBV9,ASSASAYNEQF
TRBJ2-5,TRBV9,ASSVTGQETQY
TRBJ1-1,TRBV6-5,ASRSGGWTEAF
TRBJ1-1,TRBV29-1,SVGRHGTAGGSAF
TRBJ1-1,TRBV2,ASSAQGDGTEAF
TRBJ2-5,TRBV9,ASSEGVGGRFQETQY